Below, 25 T cell receptor beta chains from the same sample are listed, as sequenced in a study of blood T cell repertoires in COVID-19 (dated by TCRdb to the early 2020s). Libraries came from the immunoSEQ multiplex PCR assay. Held by TCRdb, this immuneACCESS table contains in-frame sequences only and omits some clones. Under half of the omission traces to an unresolved V gene where checked; the cause of the rest is unknown. This sample comprises 200,000 to 250,000 clones, approximately 80% of them detected only once. The top ten clonotypes cover 6% to 7.5% of the sample. Sequencing used PBMCs or T cells enriched from blood (not recorded which). Receptors originate from a woman aged 40 to 55 with acute COVID-19.

The chain employs TRBV2 and TRBJ1-1; D is ambiguous. V shed 3 bases and J shed 10 bases, with 15 bases lying between them. Germline V lookup: CDR1 SNHLY, CDR2 FYNNEI. CDR3 length: 13 amino acids. The CDR3 nucleotides read TGTGCCAGCAGTGAGGGAGCCTTGGTCCGAGCTTTCTTT. Translating gives CASSEGALVRAFF. The full variable domain, in which reference TRBV2 and TRBJ1-1 provide the parts outside the CDR3, is EPEVTQTPSHQVTQMGQEVILRCVPISNHLYFYWYRQILGQKVEFLVSFYNNEISEKSEIFDDQFSVERPDGSNFTLKIRSTKLEDSAMYFCASSEGALVRAFFGQGTRLTVV.

The rearrangement joins TRBV5-1 to TRBJ2-2; the D gene is possibly TRBD2 (6 bases). CDR1 and CDR2 from the germline V gene are SGHRS and YFSETQ. The V gene lost 0 bases and the J gene lost 1 base, with 10 bases spanning the gap. This CDR3 contains 16 residues. The CDR3 spells CASSLEGGMNTGELFF. The CDR3 bases are TGCGCCAGCAGCTTGGAGGGCGGGATGAACACCGGGGAGCTGTTTTTT.

The CDR3 DNA reads TGTGCCAGTACATGGGGGCGCGATTCACCCCTCCACTTT. Translated, it gives CASTWGRDSPLHF. This chain connects TRBV19 to TRBJ1-6; a weak D match, TRBD1 (6 bases). V was clipped by 7 bases and J by 8 bases, with 12 bases between them. This CDR3 is 13 amino acids long. The germline V gene has CDR1 LNHDA and CDR2 SQIVND (reference sequence).

This chain joins TRBV2 and TRBJ1-6; possible D gene TRBD1, 5 bases. Trimming pared 6 bases from V and 0 bases from J, leaving 12 bases between. Germline V lookup: CDR1 SNHLY, CDR2 FYNNEI. This CDR3 comprises 16 residues. CDR3 coding DNA: TGTGCCAGCAGGGGACTCCTGAGCTCCTATAATTCACCCCTCCACTTT. Amino acids: CASRGLLSSYNSPLHF.

This chain uses TRBV5-1 with TRBJ1-2; 10 bases are shared with TRBD1. The CDR3 runs to 14 residues. Germline values: CDR1 SGHRS, CDR2 YFSETQ. Germline trimming cut 4 bases from V and 3 bases from J; bases unmatched to any gene: 3. The CDR3 spells CASSPGQGDYGYTF. DNA of the CDR3: TGCGCCAGCAGCCCCGGACAGGGGGACTATGGCTACACCTTC.

V and J are TRBV4-1 and TRBJ2-2; 12 nucleotides match TRBD2. The trim removed 1 base at V and 4 bases at J, leaving 4 bases unmatched. The CDR3 contains 17 residues. Germline CDR1 MGHRA, CDR2 YSYEKL. This CDR3 reads CASSQGLAGGSTGELFF. For the CDR3, the DNA is TGCGCCAGCAGCCAAGGTCTAGCGGGAGGGTCCACCGGGGAGCTGTTTTTT.

The chain recombines TRBV6-5 with TRBJ2-7, with a weak D call TRBD2 (5 bases). With 6 bases removed from V and 0 bases from J, the gap between germline ends came to 15 bases. The CDR3 is made up of 15 amino acids. Per germline, CDR1 MNHEY and CDR2 SVGAGI. The CDR3 is CASRIGVMSSYEQYF. Here the CDR3 DNA reads TGTGCCAGCAGAATCGGGGTAATGAGCTCCTACGAGCAGTACTTC.

The gene calls are TRBV7-8 and TRBJ1-1; tentative D call: TRBD1 (5 bases). The CDR3 is made up of 17 amino acids. Trimming took off 6 bases at V and 2 bases at J, with 22 bases between the two ends. Germline V gene sequence: CDR1 SGHVS, CDR2 FQNEAQ. DNA of the CDR3: TGTGCCAGCAGACCGCCTAGACGCATCAGGGTCAACACTGAAGCTTTCTTT. Its translation: CASRPPRRIRVNTEAFF.

The J gene is TRBJ2-7, the V gene TRBV5-1; a possible D gene is TRBD1 (6 bases). The CDR3 is 15 amino acids. Germline lookup yields CDR1 SGHRS and CDR2 YFSETQ. The ends were cut back, 5 bases at V and 1 base at J, with 16 bases in the middle. CDR3 sequence reads: CASSEGQIASYEQYF. The CDR3 DNA is TGCGCCAGCAGTGAAGGACAGATAGCTTCCTACGAGCAGTACTTC.

The V and J genes are TRBV9 and TRBJ1-2; TRBD1 matches 7 bases. V gave up 7 bases and J gave up 4 bases; unmatched junction bases: 10. The CDR3 totals 14 residues. Germline lookup yields CDR1 SGDLS and CDR2 YYNGEE. CDR3 nucleotides: TGTGCCAGCCGGGACAGCCTAACCGGCTATGGCTACACCTTC. Translation: CASRDSLTGYGYTF.

The chain employs TRBV11-2 and TRBJ2-5, with 7 bases matching TRBD2. The J segment lost 5 bases and the V segment lost 1 base, leaving 4 bases of the junction unmatched. The CDR3 runs 14 residues. Germline V gene data show CDR1 as SGHAT and CDR2 as FQNNGV. CDR3 nucleotides: TGTGCCAGCAGCTTAGGAGCGGGGTGGGAGACCCAGTACTTC. This codes for CASSLGAGWETQYF.

The V gene is TRBV29-1, the J gene TRBJ1-1, with a tentative D call TRBD1 (5 bases). The CDR3 totals 13 residues. Trimming took 6 bases from V and 5 from J, leaving 16 bases between them. Germline V gene data show CDR1 as SQVTM and CDR2 as ANQGSEA. CDR3: CSVAVGGDTEAFF. The CDR3 DNA is TGCAGCGTCGCGGTAGGAGGGGATACTGAAGCTTTCTTT.

The J gene is TRBJ1-6, the V gene TRBV11-1; 9 bases are shared with TRBD1. V lost 5 bases and J lost 9; bases outside the gene matches: 8. CDR3 length: 15 residues. Germline assignment: CDR1 SGHAT and CDR2 FQDESV (reference sequence). DNA for the CDR3: TGTGCCAGCAGCCTCACTACAGGGGGCTCTTCACCCCTCCACTTT. Protein sequence: CASSLTTGGSSPLHF.

The chain joins TRBV30 to TRBJ1-1; 11 bases line up with TRBD1. The CDR3 spans 14 residues. V lost 2 bases to trimming and J lost 3 bases; unmatched junction nucleotides: 2. Germline loops: CDR1 GTSNPN, CDR2 SVGIG (reference sequence). CDR3 nucleotide sequence: TGTGCCTGGAGTCGGACAGGGGGCGACACTGAAGCTTTCTTT. The encoded protein is CAWSRTGGDTEAFF.

V and J are TRBV28 and TRBJ1-6; 7 bases match TRBD1. V dropped 9 bases and J dropped 3; count of bases not matched to a gene: 8. CDR3 length: 15 residues. CDR1 is MDHEN and CDR2 is SYDVKM in the germline V gene. The CDR3: CASAGTASYNSPLHF. The CDR3 coding sequence is TGTGCCAGTGCCGGGACAGCGAGCTATAATTCACCCCTCCACTTT.

This chain joins TRBV2 and TRBJ2-7, with D unclear. The V gene's germline CDR1 is SNHLY and CDR2 FYNNEI. V gave up 5 bases and J gave up 0 bases, with 8 bases separating them. The CDR3 has 13 residues. CDR3 protein: CASSLYSSYEQYF. CDR3 sequence (DNA): TGTGCCAGCAGTCTTTATTCCTCCTACGAGCAGTACTTC. Drawing the rest from reference TRBV2 and TRBJ2-7, the complete variable domain is EPEVTQTPSHQVTQMGQEVILRCVPISNHLYFYWYRQILGQKVEFLVSFYNNEISEKSEIFDDQFSVERPDGSNFTLKIRSTKLEDSAMYFCASSLYSSYEQYFGPGTRLTVT.

This chain joins TRBV7-9 and TRBJ2-2, with 9 bases that match TRBD2. Germline trimming cut 3 bases from V and 5 bases from J; bases unmatched to any gene: 7. CDR1 is SEHNR and CDR2 is FQNEAQ in the germline V gene (reference sequence). The CDR3 loop spans 16 amino acids. CDR3 loop: CASSFTAGGLTGELFF. DNA of the CDR3: TGTGCCAGCAGCTTTACAGCGGGGGGACTGACCGGGGAGCTGTTTTTT.

The V call is TRBV28, the J call TRBJ1-2; 8 nucleotides align to TRBD1. J gave up 7 bases and V 5 bases, and 12 bases lay outside the gene matches. The CDR3 loop spans 15 amino acids. The germline CDR1 and CDR2 sequences are MDHEN and SYDVKM. CDR3 sequence: CASSTGTGRLGGYTF. In nucleotides, the CDR3 is TGTGCCAGCAGTACCGGGACAGGCCGTCTGGGTGGCTACACCTTC.

The chain recombines TRBV7-2 with TRBJ2-7, with 7 bases aligning to TRBD2. CDR3 size: 15 residues. The trim removed 5 bases at V and 1 base at J, leaving 8 bases unmatched. CDR1 and CDR2 (germline): SGHTA, FQGNSA. In DNA, the CDR3 is TGTGCCAGCAGCCCCCAAGCGGGGCGGTCCTACGAGCAGTACTTC. Amino acid sequence: CASSPQAGRSYEQYF. Together with reference TRBV7-2 and TRBJ2-7, the CDR3 gives the full variable domain: GAGVSQSPSNKVTEKGKDVELRCDPISGHTALYWYRQSLGQGLEFLIYFQGNSAPDKSGLPSDRFSAERTGGSVSTLTIQRTQQEDSAVYLCASSPQAGRSYEQYFGPGTRLTVT.

The V and J genes are TRBV7-2 and TRBJ1-5; TRBD1 is a possible D gene (5 bases). This CDR3 has 16 amino acids. Germline V lookup: CDR1 SGHTA, CDR2 FQGNSA. The V end lost 1 base, the J end lost 2 bases, and 12 bases lay between the germline ends. The CDR3 reads CASSLVGGRGNQPQHF. The CDR3 coding sequence is TGTGCCAGCAGCTTAGTGGGGGGACGGGGCAATCAGCCCCAGCATTTT.

The chain uses TRBV19 and TRBJ2-5, with 8 bases that match TRBD2. CDR1 is LNHDA and CDR2 is SQIVND in the germline V gene (reference sequence). Trimming removed 6 bases from V and 1 base from J; junction bases left unmatched: 7. CDR3 length equals 15 residues. CDR3 DNA: TGTGCCAGTAGGGCGGGGGGCCGACTCCAAGAGACCCAGTACTTC. It specifies CASRAGGRLQETQYF. The whole variable domain, remainder taken from reference TRBV19 and TRBJ2-5, is DGGITQSPKYLFRKEGQNVTLSCEQNLNHDAMYWYRQDPGQGLRLIYYSQIVNDFQKGDIAEGYSVSREKKESFPLTVTSAQKNPTAFYLCASRAGGRLQETQYFGPGTRLLVL.

This chain connects TRBV6-2 or TRBV6-3 to TRBJ2-2, with 12 positions matching TRBD2. The J segment lost 3 bases and the V segment lost 5 bases, leaving 10 bases of the junction unmatched. This CDR3 is built from 18 residues. Germline V gene data show CDR1 as MNHEY and CDR2 as SVGEGT. This CDR3 is CASSSGLAGTPDTGELFF. CDR3 DNA: TGTGCCAGCAGTAGCGGACTAGCGGGAACCCCTGACACCGGGGAGCTGTTTTTT.

The chain's CDR3 is CASSKSTGVFSGANVLTF. The CDR3 region has the DNA TGTGCCAGCAGCAAATCGACAGGGGTTTTTTCTGGGGCCAACGTCCTGACTTTC. The chain is built from TRBV9 and TRBJ2-6; TRBD1 matches 8 bases. There are 18 residues in the CDR3. The V and J ends lost 4 bases and 1 base, in that order; junction bases with no gene match: 10. In germline, CDR1 is SGDLS, CDR2 YYNGEE. The variable domain in full, completed from reference TRBV9 and TRBJ2-6, reads DSGVTQTPKHLITATGQRVTLRCSPRSGDLSVYWYQQSLDQGLQFLIQYYNGEERAKGNILERFSAQQFPDLHSELNLSSLELGDSALYFCASSKSTGVFSGANVLTFGAGSRLTVL.

The chain uses TRBV9 and TRBJ1-1, with TRBD1 matching 8 bases. V dropped 0 bases and J dropped 5; count of bases not matched to a gene: 9. CDR1 is SGDLS and CDR2 is YYNGEE in the germline V gene. CDR3 size: 16 residues. In DNA, the CDR3 is TGTGCCAGCAGCGTAGCTCGACCAGACAGGGGAACTGAAGCTTTCTTT. Translation gives CASSVARPDRGTEAFF.

V gene TRBV28 combines with J gene TRBJ2-3, with 13 bases lining up with TRBD2. V lost 2 bases to trimming and J lost 7 bases; unmatched junction nucleotides: 6. The CDR3 runs 16 residues. CDR1 and CDR2 (germline): MDHEN, SYDVKM. The CDR3 here is CASSLQTSGGRNTQYF. The CDR3 DNA reads as TGTGCCAGCAGTTTACAGACTAGCGGGGGGCGGAATACGCAGTATTTT.